The 29 T cell receptor beta chains listed next were all sequenced from one sample in a study of T cell responses to AZD1222 COVID-19 vaccine. The method was immunoSEQ multiplex PCR; TCRdb's version includes in-frame clones alone and lacks a portion of them. The data show over 95,000 clones, with approximately 90% seen just once and roughly an eighth held by the top ten. Sample: peripheral blood, taken on day 0 of AZD1222 vaccination. The receptors originated from an adult in good health.

The chain couples TRBV5-4 to TRBJ2-7; 9 nucleotides match TRBD2. In germline, CDR1 is SGHNT, CDR2 YYREEE (reference sequence). With 5 bases clipped from V and 2 bases from J, the junction kept 2 bases outside the gene matches. The CDR3 has 13 amino acids. Here the CDR3 reads CASSQRGAYEQYF. The CDR3 DNA reads TGTGCCAGCAGTCAGCGGGGGGCCTACGAGCAGTACTTC.

Here the CDR3 DNA reads TGTGCCAGCAGCCCCAGACAGGAGATGAACACTGAAGCTTTCTTT. This translates into CASSPRQEMNTEAFF. The V and J genes are TRBV7-2 and TRBJ1-1; possible D gene TRBD1, 6 bases. The CDR3 covers 15 residues. Germline V lookup: CDR1 SGHTA, CDR2 FQGNSA. Trimming took 5 bases from V and 0 from J, leaving 13 bases between them.

In this sample, this clone turned up a few times. V is TRBV9 and J is TRBJ1-2; D is unresolved. Trimming removed 0 bases at V and 4 bases at J, with 13 bases between. Germline CDR1 reads SGDLS; CDR2 reads YYNGEE. This CDR3 is built from 15 residues. The CDR3 DNA is TGTGCCAGCAGCGTAGCTCAAGGAGGAGGCTATGGCTACACCTTC. This encodes CASSVAQGGGYGYTF. Complete variable domain (other parts from reference TRBV9 and TRBJ1-2): DSGVTQTPKHLITATGQRVTLRCSPRSGDLSVYWYQQSLDQGLQFLIQYYNGEERAKGNILERFSAQQFPDLHSELNLSSLELGDSALYFCASSVAQGGGYGYTFGSGTRLTVV.

This clone has only a few counts. The rearrangement joins TRBV10-3 to TRBJ1-1; the D is unclear. Germline V gives CDR1 ENHRY, CDR2 SYGVKD. V lost 6 bases and J lost 7, with 12 bases in between. The CDR3 loop spans 12 amino acids. Written as DNA, the CDR3 is TGTGCCATCAGGGCACCAGCAAGTGAAGCTTTCTTT. This sequence encodes CAIRAPASEAFF.

CDR3 DNA sequence: TGTGCCAGTAGTGTCGACGACAGGGTCTATGGCTACACCTTC. As protein: CASSVDDRVYGYTF. This chain uses TRBV19 with TRBJ1-2; 7 nucleotides align to TRBD1. CDR1 is LNHDA, CDR2 SQIVND, per germline (reference sequence). The CDR3 is 14 residues long. Trimming at V came to 5 bases and at J to 4 bases, leaving 7 bases not matched to a gene.

The gene calls are TRBV6-2 or TRBV6-3 and TRBJ1-1; tentatively, D is TRBD1 (5 bases). The V gene's germline CDR1 is MNHEY and CDR2 SVGEGT. The CDR3 extends over 14 amino acids. V was shortened by 5 bases and J by 7 bases, with 17 bases between the two germline ends. CDR3 region: CASSLPGTVFEAFF. In DNA form, the CDR3 reads TGTGCCAGCAGTCTACCCGGGACGGTTTTTGAAGCTTTCTTT.

J is TRBJ2-4 and V is TRBV3-1 (or the pseudogene TRBV3-2); unclear D gene. This CDR3 comprises 12 residues. V was clipped by 0 bases and J by 7 bases, with 4 bases between them. Germline CDR1 LGHDT, CDR2 YNNKEL (reference sequence). The CDR3 DNA reads TGTGCCAGCAGCCAAGATAGGAACATTCAGTACTTC. Protein: CASSQDRNIQYF.

The chain uses TRBV6-2 or TRBV6-3 and TRBJ2-5, with 9 bases lining up with TRBD2. The germline V gene has CDR1 MNHEY and CDR2 SVGEGT. The ends lost 1 base at V and 5 bases at J; junction bases unmatched: 11. There are 17 residues in the CDR3. In DNA, the CDR3 is TGTGCCAGCAGTTACTTGGCGGGAGGGCCACCAGGCGAGACCCAGTACTTC. Amino acid sequence: CASSYLAGGPPGETQYF.

The chain carries TRBV28 and TRBJ1-2; D call uncertain. V was cut by 2 bases and J by 6 bases, with 16 bases left in between. There are 15 residues in the CDR3. Germline V gene sequence: CDR1 MDHEN, CDR2 SYDVKM. The CDR3 region has the DNA TGTGCCAGCAGTTTAACTCAATGGGCGAGCCATGGCTACACCTTC. Amino acids: CASSLTQWASHGYTF.

The chain carries TRBV3-1 (or the pseudogene TRBV3-2) and TRBJ2-3, with 15 nucleotides matching TRBD2. In germline, CDR1 is LGHDT, CDR2 YNNKEL (reference sequence). The CDR3 sequence is 19 residues long. Losses at the gene ends were 0 bases for V and 0 bases for J; bases not matched to a gene: 4. The CDR3 loop reads CASSQDRGLAGGSTDTQYF. The CDR3 region has the DNA TGTGCCAGCAGCCAAGATAGGGGACTAGCGGGAGGTAGCACAGATACGCAGTATTTT.

The V gene is TRBV5-6, the J gene TRBJ1-2, with 9 positions matching TRBD1. CDR1 and CDR2 (germline): SGHDT, YYEEEE. The J segment lost 9 bases and the V segment lost 6 bases, leaving 15 bases of the junction unmatched. The CDR3 extends over 15 amino acids. In DNA form, the CDR3 reads TGTGCCAGCACCTCCTGGAAAGGGACAGGGAGACGCTACACCTTC. As protein: CASTSWKGTGRRYTF. Based on the CDR3 plus reference TRBV5-6 and TRBJ1-2, the full variable domain is DAGVTQSPTHLIKTRGQQVTLRCSPKSGHDTVSWYQQALGQGPQFIFQYYEEEERQRGNFPDRFSGHQFPNYSSELNVNALLLGDSALYLCASTSWKGTGRRYTFGSGTRLTVV.

The chain joins TRBV24-1 to TRBJ2-3; D unclear. The CDR3 consists of 12 residues. CDR1 KGHDR and CDR2 SFDVKD come from the germline V gene. Trimming cost V 6 bases and J 3 bases, with 6 bases left between them. The CDR3 protein is CATSWQTDTQYF. The CDR3 DNA follows: TGTGCCACCAGTTGGCAGACAGATACGCAGTATTTT.

This chain joins TRBV7-6 and TRBJ2-7; 10 bases are shared with TRBD1. Germline CDR1 reads SGHVS; CDR2 reads FNYEAQ. The V and J ends lost 5 bases and 0 bases, in that order; junction bases with no gene match: 7. The CDR3 covers 16 residues. The CDR3 reads CASSPLGQGSSYEQYF. The DNA for the CDR3 is TGTGCCAGCAGCCCATTGGGACAGGGGAGCTCCTACGAGCAGTACTTC.

For this clone: Other DNA sequences from this sample encode an identical CDR3 as well. This rearrangement joins TRBV28 to TRBJ1-2; no definite D call. The ends were cut back, 5 bases at V and 0 bases at J, with 10 bases in the middle. The CDR3 runs to 14 residues. Germline V gene sequence: CDR1 MDHEN, CDR2 SYDVKM. CDR3 in amino acids: CASSPPGSNYGYTF. DNA for the CDR3: TGTGCCAGCAGTCCCCCAGGATCTAACTATGGCTACACCTTC.

Points on this clone: One end of the junction fails to match germline, which may point to a read error. The chain employs TRBV10-3 and TRBJ1-1, with D hard to call. Germline V gene sequence: CDR1 ENHRY, CDR2 SYGVKD. The CDR3 contains 14 residues. CDR3 nucleotide sequence: TGTGCCATCAGTGAGTCGAATCGTTTCGACGGCGCGGACTTT. The encoded protein is CAISESNRFDGADF.

The table lists this clone with a count of one. The chain uses TRBV7-2 and TRBJ2-7, with 8 bases that match TRBD2. CDR1 and CDR2 (germline): SGHTA, FQGNSA. Trimming took 2 bases from V and 7 from J; bases not matched to a gene: 7. This CDR3 spans 14 amino acids. The DNA for the CDR3 is TGTGCCAGCAGCTTATATTCGGGAGGGAGGGAGCAGTACTTC. Translated, it gives CASSLYSGGREQYF. Combining the CDR3 with reference TRBV7-2 and TRBJ2-7 gives the whole variable domain GAGVSQSPSNKVTEKGKDVELRCDPISGHTALYWYRQSLGQGLEFLIYFQGNSAPDKSGLPSDRFSAERTGGSVSTLTIQRTQQEDSAVYLCASSLYSGGREQYFGPGTRLTVT.

This clone was seen once. The chain has TRBV6-5 and TRBJ2-1, with D perhaps given as TRBD1 or TRBD2 (5 bases each). The CDR3 runs 13 residues. With 8 bases removed from V and 5 bases from J, the gap between germline ends came to 13 bases. CDR1 is MNHEY and CDR2 is SVGAGI in the germline V gene. The CDR3 spells CASHGTQNNEQFF. CDR3 in DNA: TGTGCCAGCCATGGGACCCAGAACAATGAGCAGTTCTTC.

The chain combines TRBV25-1 with TRBJ1-1; possibly TRBD1 for D (6 bases). CDR3 length: 13 amino acids. Between the trimmed V and J ends, which lost 11 bases and 2 bases, there was a span of 15 bases. Germline V lookup: CDR1 MGHDK, CDR2 SYGVNS. The chain's CDR3 is CAARRGDNTEAFF. The CDR3 coding sequence is TGTGCCGCCAGGAGGGGGGATAACACTGAAGCTTTCTTT.

The chain joins TRBV27 to TRBJ2-7; D tentatively reads TRBD1 or TRBD2 (5 bases each). V lost 6 bases and J lost 3, with 12 bases in between. The CDR3 is 13 amino acids. CDR1 is MNHEY and CDR2 is SMNVEV in the germline V gene (reference sequence). CDR3 nucleotides: TGTGCCAGCAGGACAATTGGGGGCTACGAGCAGTACTTC. Translating it yields CASRTIGGYEQYF.

V usage is TRBV28 and J usage is TRBJ2-1; TRBD1 agrees at 7 bases. With 4 bases clipped from V and 9 bases from J, the junction kept 3 bases outside the gene matches. The CDR3 consists of 12 residues. Germline V gives CDR1 MDHEN, CDR2 SYDVKM. This CDR3 reads CASSSWTGEQFF. CDR3 sequence (DNA): TGTGCCAGCAGTTCCTGGACAGGTGAGCAGTTCTTC.

This clone was seen just once. The J gene is TRBJ1-1, the V gene TRBV29-1; TRBD1 matches 8 bases. The CDR3 spans 15 residues. Germline-derived CDR1 and CDR2 are SQVTM and ANQGSEA. V trimming: 4 bases; J trimming: 4 bases; junction bases outside the gene matches: 11. Here the CDR3 reads CSVAGRTGPGTEAFF. The CDR3, as DNA: TGCAGCGTTGCTGGCCGGACAGGGCCAGGCACTGAAGCTTTCTTT.

The chain recombines TRBV7-2 with TRBJ1-2; 9 nucleotides match TRBD1. Germline-derived CDR1 and CDR2 are SGHTA and FQGNSA. V lost 3 bases to trimming and J lost 1 base; unmatched junction nucleotides: 3. CDR3 size: 15 residues. CDR3 protein: CASSFTGGFNYGYTF. In nucleotides, the CDR3 is TGTGCCAGCAGCTTCACAGGGGGCTTTAACTATGGCTACACCTTC.

The chain has TRBV7-2 and TRBJ2-1, with TRBD2 matching 11 bases. Germline-derived CDR1 and CDR2 are SGHTA and FQGNSA. The CDR3 contains 16 residues. V was clipped by 1 base and J by 5 bases; unmatched bases: 4. The CDR3 DNA reads TGTGCCAGCAGCTTAGGGGGGACTAGCGGTAACAATGAGCAGTTCTTC. Translated: CASSLGGTSGNNEQFF.

The V and J genes are TRBV12-3 or TRBV12-4 and TRBJ2-2; D is undetermined. V dropped 7 bases and J dropped 4 bases, with 10 bases sitting between them. The CDR3 extends over 13 amino acids. The CDR3 protein is CASTRRLTGELFF. CDR3 sequence (DNA): TGTGCCAGCACCCGCAGGCTCACCGGGGAGCTGTTTTTT.

The J gene is TRBJ1-5, the V gene TRBV28; TRBD1 might be the D (5 bases). Germline lookup yields CDR1 MDHEN and CDR2 SYDVKM. Trimming removed 3 bases at V and 9 bases at J, with 15 bases between. The CDR3 extends over 14 amino acids. The CDR3 sequence is CASSLAGSRGPQHF. Written as DNA, the CDR3 is TGTGCCAGCAGTTTGGCAGGGTCCCGTGGGCCCCAGCATTTT.

The J gene is TRBJ2-5, the V gene TRBV7-3, with 11 bases lining up with TRBD2. CDR3 length equals 15 residues. Trimming removed 2 bases from V and 5 bases from J; junction bases left unmatched: 4. The germline gives CDR1 SGHTA, CDR2 FQGTGA. The CDR3 nucleotides read TGTGCCAGCAGCTTAGCGGGACTAGCGGAGGAGACCCAGTACTTC. Amino acid sequence: CASSLAGLAEETQYF.

The chain is built from TRBV18 and TRBJ2-3, with D possibly TRBD2 on 6 matching bases. This CDR3 spans 15 amino acids. Per germline, CDR1 KGHSH and CDR2 LQKENI. Trimming cost V 3 bases and J 0 bases, with 10 bases left between them. The CDR3 reads CASSPHGSSTDTQYF. As DNA, the CDR3 is TGTGCCAGCTCACCGCACGGGAGTAGCACAGATACGCAGTATTTT.

The V and J genes are TRBV18 and TRBJ2-3; TRBD2 aligns across 15 bases. Germline loops: CDR1 KGHSH, CDR2 LQKENI. The CDR3 totals 16 residues. V shed 3 bases, J shed 4 bases, and the junction held 2 bases outside the gene matches. As DNA, the CDR3 is TGTGCCAGCTCACCGGGACTAGCGGGAGGTCCAGATACGCAGTATTTT. Protein: CASSPGLAGGPDTQYF. Filled out from reference TRBV18 and TRBJ2-3, the complete variable domain reads NAGVMQNPRHLVRRRGQEARLRCSPMKGHSHVYWYRQLPEEGLKFMVYLQKENIIDESGMPKERFSAEFPKEGPSILRIQQVVRGDSAAYFCASSPGLAGGPDTQYFGPGTRLTVL.

The V gene is TRBV5-4, the J gene TRBJ2-5; 9 positions agree with TRBD2. The CDR3 is 16 amino acids. Trimming removed 3 bases from V and 2 bases from J; junction bases left unmatched: 8. Germline V gene sequence: CDR1 SGHNT, CDR2 YYREEE (reference sequence). CDR3 sequence (DNA): TGTGCCAGCAGCTGGACGGGGACTAGCAGGCAAGAGACCCAGTACTTC. It is translated as CASSWTGTSRQETQYF. The variable domain in full, completed from reference TRBV5-4 and TRBJ2-5, reads ETGVTQSPTHLIKTRGQQVTLRCSSQSGHNTVSWYQQALGQGPQFIFQYYREEENGRGNFPPRFSGLQFPNYSSELNVNALELDDSALYLCASSWTGTSRQETQYFGPGTRLLVL.